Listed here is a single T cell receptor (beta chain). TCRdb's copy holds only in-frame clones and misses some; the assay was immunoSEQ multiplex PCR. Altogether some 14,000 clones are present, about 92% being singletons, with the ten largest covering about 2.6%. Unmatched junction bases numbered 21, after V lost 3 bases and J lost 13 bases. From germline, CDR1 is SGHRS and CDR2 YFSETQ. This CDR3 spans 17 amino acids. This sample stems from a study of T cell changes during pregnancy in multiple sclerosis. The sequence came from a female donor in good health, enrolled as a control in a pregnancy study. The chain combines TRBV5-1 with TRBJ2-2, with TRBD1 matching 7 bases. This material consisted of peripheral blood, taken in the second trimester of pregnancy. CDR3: CASSSDIQGRLGSGLFF. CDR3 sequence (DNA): TGCGCCAGCAGCTCGGACATACAGGGGCGGTTAGGATCGGGGCTGTTTTTT.